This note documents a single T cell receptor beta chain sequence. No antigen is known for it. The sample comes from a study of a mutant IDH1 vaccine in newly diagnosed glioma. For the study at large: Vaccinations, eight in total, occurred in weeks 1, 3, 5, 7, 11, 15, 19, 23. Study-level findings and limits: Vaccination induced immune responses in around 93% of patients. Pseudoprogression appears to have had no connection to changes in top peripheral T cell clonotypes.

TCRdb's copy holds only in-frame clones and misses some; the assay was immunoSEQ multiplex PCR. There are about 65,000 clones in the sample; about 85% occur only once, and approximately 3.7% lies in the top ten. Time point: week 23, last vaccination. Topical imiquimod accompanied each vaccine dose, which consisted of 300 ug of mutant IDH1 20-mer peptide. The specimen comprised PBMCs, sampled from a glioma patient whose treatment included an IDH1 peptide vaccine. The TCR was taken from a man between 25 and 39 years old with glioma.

DNA of the CDR3: TGTGCCAGCAGTCGGGACAGGGGCTATGGCTACACCTTC. Protein sequence: CASSRDRGYGYTF. This chain joins TRBV6-5 and TRBJ1-2, with 10 bases aligning to TRBD1. CDR1 is MNHEY and CDR2 is SVGAGI in the germline V gene. Trimming took 5 bases from V and 4 from J; bases not matched to a gene: 1. The CDR3 spans 13 residues.